What follows are 10 T cell receptor beta chains derived from one specimen sequenced in a study of cytomegalovirus exposure and HLA in healthy donors. PCR employed 60 Vbeta and 13 Jbeta primers. Assay: immunoSEQ multiplex PCR; the TCRdb copy retains only in-frame clones and omits some. The sample holds around 140,000 clones. The sequencing sample was made of PBMCs. All receptors derive from a woman in her forties in good health and CMV-seronegative.

The chain employs TRBV11-2 and TRBJ2-5; TRBD1 agrees at 10 bases. The CDR3 is made up of 12 amino acids. The V and J ends lost 5 bases and 7 bases, in that order; junction bases with no gene match: 1. Per germline, CDR1 SGHAT and CDR2 FQNNGV. The CDR3: CASSRDRGTQYF. The CDR3 DNA reads TGTGCCAGCAGCAGGGACAGGGGGACCCAGTACTTC.

The chain combines TRBV28 with TRBJ1-1; TRBD1 matches at 8 bases. Germline lookup yields CDR1 MDHEN and CDR2 SYDVKM. Unmatched junction bases numbered 3, after V lost 6 bases and J lost 0 bases. The CDR3 has 14 residues. CDR3: CASSRQGLNTEAFF. DNA of the CDR3: TGTGCCAGCAGCCGACAGGGGTTGAACACTGAAGCTTTCTTT.

The chain joins TRBV7-8 to TRBJ2-7; D remains unclear. V dropped 2 bases and J dropped 7 bases, with 6 bases sitting between them. The CDR3 loop spans 11 amino acids. Germline lookup yields CDR1 SGHVS and CDR2 FQNEAQ. CDR3 residues: CASSLLEEQYV. The CDR3 coding sequence is TGTGCCAGCAGCTTACTGGAGGAGCAGTACGTC.

The chain is built from TRBV19 and TRBJ1-3, with TRBD1 identical over 7 bases. The V segment lost 6 bases and the J segment 0 bases; nucleotides outside the gene matches: 5. CDR1 LNHDA and CDR2 SQIVND come from the germline V gene (reference sequence). This CDR3 has 15 amino acids. The CDR3 loop reads CASRPTGVSGNTIYF. DNA for the CDR3: TGTGCCAGTAGACCCACAGGGGTCTCTGGAAACACCATATATTTT.

The rearrangement uses TRBV27 and TRBJ1-3; 9 positions agree with TRBD1. The V gene's germline CDR1 is MNHEY and CDR2 SMNVEV (reference sequence). The CDR3 sequence is 16 residues long. V was clipped by 5 bases and J by 0 bases; unmatched bases: 5. This chain's CDR3 is CASSQQGAFSGNTIYF. As DNA, the CDR3 is TGTGCCAGCAGTCAACAGGGGGCTTTCTCTGGAAACACCATATATTTT.

Here the CDR3 reads CASSPGGAGGEKLFF. In DNA form, the CDR3 reads TGTGCCAGCAGCCCTGGGGGCGCAGGAGGTGAAAAACTGTTTTTT. The gene calls are TRBV7-2 and TRBJ1-4; D may be TRBD1 (6 bases). Germline V gene data show CDR1 as SGHTA and CDR2 as FQGNSA. This CDR3 comprises 15 residues. The V end lost 5 bases, the J end lost 7 bases, and 17 bases lay between the germline ends.

The chain recombines TRBV4-2 with TRBJ1-2; possibly TRBD1 for D (5 bases). Germline V gene data show CDR1 as LGHNA and CDR2 as YNFKEQ. The length of the CDR3 is 12 residues. The ends were cut back, 1 base at V and 10 bases at J, with 10 bases in the middle. The CDR3 reads CASSQGVGDYTF. The CDR3 nucleotides are TGTGCCAGCAGCCAAGGGGTAGGGGACTACACCTTC.

The chain is built from TRBV5-1 and TRBJ1-1; the match to TRBD1 covers 9 bases. Germline assignment: CDR1 SGHRS and CDR2 YFSETQ. V was pared by 2 bases and J by 8 bases, with 4 bases of the junction left unmatched. CDR3 size: 13 residues. The CDR3 nucleotides are TGCGCCAGCAGCTTAGGGACAGGGTACGAAGCTTTCTTT. Its protein product is CASSLGTGYEAFF.

The V and J genes are TRBV27 and TRBJ1-4; possible D gene TRBD1, 5 bases. V was clipped by 2 bases and J by 8 bases, with 12 bases between them. The CDR3 totals 14 residues. Germline V lookup: CDR1 MNHEY, CDR2 SMNVEV (reference sequence). CDR3 region: CASSLRQGLEKLFF. The DNA of the CDR3 is TGTGCCAGCAGTTTACGGCAGGGTTTAGAAAAACTGTTTTTT. Full variable domain (missing parts from reference TRBV27 and TRBJ1-4): EAQVTQNPRYLITVTGKKLTVTCSQNMNHEYMSWYRQDPGLGLRQIYYSMNVEVTDKGDVPEGYKVSRKEKRNFPLILESPSPNQTSLYFCASSLRQGLEKLFFGSGTQLSVL.

The DNA of the CDR3 is TGCGCCAGCAGCCAGGGACAGGGATGGAGCCAGCCCCAGCATTTT. Amino acid sequence: CASSQGQGWSQPQHF. The chain combines TRBV4-3 with TRBJ1-5; 9 nucleotides align to TRBD1. The CDR3 loop spans 15 amino acids. V dropped 3 bases and J dropped 7; count of bases not matched to a gene: 7. Germline V gene sequence: CDR1 LGHNA, CDR2 YSLEER.